Shown below are 16 T cell receptor beta chains from a single sample sequenced in a study of T cells in Graves' hyperthyroidism and ophthalmopathy. The investigators amplified TCR beta CDR3 regions from RNA transcripts. Researchers ran a first-round RT-PCR on the TCR CDR3 using the HTBI primer set. One entry per CDR3 protein, called by TCRdb with MiXCR from the multiplex PCR reads. The sample lists over 350,000 distinct CDR3 sequences; around 15% were seen once. The sequenced material came from blood. These receptors were obtained from a man between 50 and 59 years old with Graves' ophthalmopathy.

This clonotype was recorded at least ten times. The gene calls are TRBV7-6 and TRBJ2-1; TRBD2 matches at 11 bases. V shed 10 bases and J 9 bases; nucleotides not matched to a gene: 8. The CDR3 loop spans 13 amino acids. CDR1 and CDR2 (germline): SGHVS, FNYEAQ. CDR3 DNA: TGTGCCATTAGCGGGAGGGCCTTTGGTGAGCAGTTCTTC. Protein product: CAISGRAFGEQFF.

The chain employs TRBV27 and TRBJ2-5, with D tentatively TRBD2 (6 bases). Germline CDR1 reads MNHEY; CDR2 reads SMNVEV (reference sequence). Trimming cost V 7 bases and J 5 bases, with 8 bases left between them. This CDR3 spans 11 amino acids. The CDR3 sequence is CASTRGETQYF. CDR3 coding DNA: TGTGCCAGCACACGGGGGGAGACCCAGTACTTC.

The sample holds many counts of this clonotype. The chain joins TRBV20-1 to TRBJ2-7, with TRBD2 identical over 10 bases. The V segment lost 0 bases and the J segment 4 bases; nucleotides outside the gene matches: 6. Per germline, CDR1 DFQATT and CDR2 SNEGSKA (reference sequence). This CDR3 is 15 amino acids long. The CDR3 spells CSARDPSGSYYEQYF. The CDR3, as DNA: TGCAGTGCTAGAGACCCTAGCGGGAGTTATTACGAGCAGTACTTC.

This chain links TRBV12-3 or TRBV12-4 with TRBJ1-6, with D tentatively TRBD1 (5 bases). V lost 6 bases to trimming and J lost 1 base, with 10 bases between them. CDR3 size: 15 residues. The CDR3 is CASRGGGSYNSPLHF. The CDR3 coding sequence is TGTGCCAGCAGGGGGGGGGGATCCTATAATTCACCCCTCCACTTT.

There are a few counts of this clonotype. V and J are TRBV4-1 and TRBJ2-5, with D unresolved. Between the trimmed V and J ends, which lost 3 bases and 0 bases, there was a span of 11 bases. Germline CDR1 and CDR2: MGHRA and YSYEKL. The length of the CDR3 is 15 residues. CDR3 sequence: CASSQLIRYQETQYF. CDR3 DNA: TGCGCCAGCAGCCAGTTAATACGGTACCAAGAGACCCAGTACTTC.

This clonotype was counted a few times. The genes are TRBV2 and TRBJ2-2, with a tentative D call TRBD1 (6 bases). Germline CDR1 and CDR2: SNHLY and FYNNEI. The CDR3 is 13 amino acids. V lost 6 bases, J lost 7 bases, and 12 bases lay in between. The CDR3 region is CASSATGFGELFF. CDR3 nucleotides: TGTGCCAGCAGCGCCACAGGGTTCGGGGAGCTGTTTTTT.

This rearrangement joins TRBV2 to TRBJ2-7; no definite D call. The CDR3 has 11 amino acids. The germline V gene encodes CDR1 SNHLY and CDR2 FYNNEI. The chain's CDR3 is CASSELGRPRV. The CDR3 region has the DNA TGTGCCAGCAGTGAGTTGGGTAGACCACGAGTC.

This clonotype was seen ten or more times. This sequence joins TRBV20-1 and TRBJ2-7, with 13 bases lining up with TRBD2. Germline V gene lookup returns CDR1 DFQATT and CDR2 SNEGSKA (reference sequence). The trim removed 3 bases at V and 2 bases at J, leaving 4 bases unmatched. The CDR3 length is 15 residues. CDR3 sequence: CSASDTSGRAYEQYF. The CDR3 region has the DNA TGCAGTGCTAGCGATACTAGCGGGAGGGCCTACGAGCAGTACTTC.

This clonotype showed up many times. The chain carries TRBV29-1 and TRBJ2-2, with 8 nucleotides matching TRBD1. V shed 1 base and J 1 base; nucleotides not matched to a gene: 2. Germline V gene sequence: CDR1 SQVTM, CDR2 ANQGSEA. This CDR3 has 15 amino acids. The CDR3 spells CSVEGGTGNTGELFF. The CDR3 nucleotides read TGCAGCGTTGAAGGGGGGACAGGGAACACCGGGGAGCTGTTTTTT.

For the CDR3, the DNA is TGTGCCACCAGTACCCCTAGCGGGAGCCCTTACAATGAGCAGTTCTTC. The encoded protein is CATSTPSGSPYNEQFF. The chain joins TRBV24-1 to TRBJ2-1, with TRBD2 matching over 10 bases. The V segment lost 6 bases and the J segment 4 bases; nucleotides outside the gene matches: 8. Germline V gene sequence: CDR1 KGHDR, CDR2 SFDVKD. This CDR3 region has 16 residues.

This clonotype was observed many times. This rearrangement joins TRBV30 to TRBJ1-1; 7 bases match TRBD1. From germline, CDR1 is GTSNPN and CDR2 SVGIG (reference sequence). The length of the CDR3 is 15 residues. J lost 5 bases, V lost 1 base, and 10 bases had no gene match. CDR3 sequence: CAWSGFRGGDTEAFF. The CDR3 nucleotides are TGTGCCTGGAGTGGCTTCAGGGGGGGGGATACTGAAGCTTTCTTT.

This clonotype was detected many times. J is TRBJ1-1 and V is TRBV7-9; possible D gene TRBD1, 5 bases. The ends were cut back, 8 bases at V and 8 bases at J, with 18 bases in the middle. The CDR3 contains 13 residues. CDR1 is SEHNR and CDR2 is FQNEAQ in the germline V gene (reference sequence). CDR3 bases: TGTGCCAGCTACCCCGAGGGGCCAGCAGAAGCTTTCTTT. This codes for CASYPEGPAEAFF.

This clonotype appeared many times. The V gene is TRBV20-1, the J gene TRBJ2-1; D gene unclear. V lost 1 base to trimming and J lost 8 bases, with 9 bases between them. CDR3 length equals 12 residues. The germline gives CDR1 DFQATT, CDR2 SNEGSKA (reference sequence). CDR3 sequence (DNA): TGCAGTGCTAGAGGCGGCGAGTATGAGCAGTTCTTC. Translating it yields CSARGGEYEQFF.

The gene calls are TRBV19 and TRBJ2-3; 8 bases match TRBD2. Germline values: CDR1 LNHDA, CDR2 SQIVND (reference sequence). Trimming removed 10 bases from V and 4 bases from J; junction bases left unmatched: 25. This CDR3 is built from 19 residues. The CDR3 coding sequence is TGTGCCACCAACCCCGATAGGGGGTTAGCGGGATTGACGCCAGATACGCAGTATTTT. This translates into CATNPDRGLAGLTPDTQYF. Combining the CDR3 with reference TRBV19 and TRBJ2-3 gives the whole variable domain DGGITQSPKYLFRKEGQNVTLSCEQNLNHDAMYWYRQDPGQGLRLIYYSQIVNDFQKGDIAEGYSVSREKKESFPLTVTSAQKNPTAFYLCATNPDRGLAGLTPDTQYFGPGTRLTVL.

Ten or more counts support this clonotype. J is TRBJ1-1 and V is TRBV12-3 or TRBV12-4; D remains unclear. The CDR3 loop spans 15 amino acids. V lost 3 bases, J lost 4 bases, and 15 bases lay in between. CDR3 coding DNA: TGTGCCAGCAGTTTTGCCGCAGGCCTGGGCACTGAAGCTTTCTTT. Protein product: CASSFAAGLGTEAFF.

The table lists this clonotype with many counts. The chain couples TRBV12-3 or TRBV12-4 to TRBJ2-7; D is perhaps TRBD2 (5 bases). The length of the CDR3 is 12 residues. V lost 5 bases and J 2 bases, leaving 7 bases between the germline ends. CDR3 sequence: CASSRGTYEQYF. CDR3 sequence (DNA): TGTGCCAGCAGTCGGGGAACCTACGAGCAGTACTTC.